This T cell receptor (beta chain) was recovered during a study of control samples from healthy donors and cancer patients. TCRdb keeps only in-frame clones here, not all; method: immunoSEQ multiplex PCR. Counted here are over 150,000 clones, over 85% occurring once; the ten biggest clones make up more than 1.2%. In germline, CDR1 is SEHNR, CDR2 FQNEAQ (reference sequence). V lost 5 bases, J lost 2 bases, and 12 bases lay in between. This CDR3 has 15 residues. This sequence originates from a young man in good health. The sample was blood. V usage is TRBV7-9 and J usage is TRBJ2-2; D may match TRBD1 or TRBD2 (5 bases each). In DNA form, the CDR3 reads TGTGCCAGCAGCATTGGGACGGATAACACCGGGGAGCTGTTTTTT. Protein product: CASSIGTDNTGELFF.